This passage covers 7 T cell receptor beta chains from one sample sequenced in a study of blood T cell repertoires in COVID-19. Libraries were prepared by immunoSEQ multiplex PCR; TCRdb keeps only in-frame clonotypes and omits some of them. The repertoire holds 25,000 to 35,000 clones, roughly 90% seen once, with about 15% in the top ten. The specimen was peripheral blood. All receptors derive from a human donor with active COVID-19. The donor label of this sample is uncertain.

CDR3: CASIRSSNQPQHF. In nucleotides, the CDR3 is TGTGCCAGCATTCGGTCTAGCAATCAGCCCCAGCATTTT. The rearrangement links TRBV27 to TRBJ1-5, with D uncertain. Germline V gives CDR1 MNHEY, CDR2 SMNVEV (reference sequence). The CDR3 runs to 13 residues. V was pared by 7 bases and J by 0 bases, with 7 bases between.

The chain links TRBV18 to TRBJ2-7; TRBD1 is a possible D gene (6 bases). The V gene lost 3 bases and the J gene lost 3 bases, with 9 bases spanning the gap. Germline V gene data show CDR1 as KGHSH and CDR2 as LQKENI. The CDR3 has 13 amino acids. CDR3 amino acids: CASSPDRIYEQYF. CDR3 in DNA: TGTGCCAGCTCACCCGACAGGATCTACGAGCAGTACTTC.

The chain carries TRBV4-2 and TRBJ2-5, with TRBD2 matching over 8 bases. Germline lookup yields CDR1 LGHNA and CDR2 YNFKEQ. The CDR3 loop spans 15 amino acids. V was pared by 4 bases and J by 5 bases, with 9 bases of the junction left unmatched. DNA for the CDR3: TGTGCCAGCAGCCTTCCGGGGGGGCAGTCGGAGACCCAGTACTTC. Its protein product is CASSLPGGQSETQYF.

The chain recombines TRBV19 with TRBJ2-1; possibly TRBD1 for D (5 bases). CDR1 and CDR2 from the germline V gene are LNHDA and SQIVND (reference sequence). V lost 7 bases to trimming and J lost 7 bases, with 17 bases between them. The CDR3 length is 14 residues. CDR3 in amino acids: CASTLGSRANEQFF. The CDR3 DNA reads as TGTGCCAGTACCCTAGGATCCAGGGCTAATGAGCAGTTCTTC.

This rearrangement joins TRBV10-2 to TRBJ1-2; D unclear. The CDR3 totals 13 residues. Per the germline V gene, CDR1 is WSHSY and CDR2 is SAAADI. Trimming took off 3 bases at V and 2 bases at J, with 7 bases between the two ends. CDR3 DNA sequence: TGCGCCAGCAGTGAAATATCCAACTATGGCTACACCTTC. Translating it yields CASSEISNYGYTF.

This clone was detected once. In nucleotides, the CDR3 is TGTGCCAGCAGTCCCGGGGGACAGTATAATTCACCCCTCCACTTT. This codes for CASSPGGQYNSPLHF. This chain uses TRBV27 with TRBJ1-6; 7 nucleotides agree with TRBD1. Germline assignment: CDR1 MNHEY and CDR2 SMNVEV (reference sequence). With 5 bases clipped from V and 4 bases from J, the junction kept 5 bases outside the gene matches. CDR3 length equals 15 residues.

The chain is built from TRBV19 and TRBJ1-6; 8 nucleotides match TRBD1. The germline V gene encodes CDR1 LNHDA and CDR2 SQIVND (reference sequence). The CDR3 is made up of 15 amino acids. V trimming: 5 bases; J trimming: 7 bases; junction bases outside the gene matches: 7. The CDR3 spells CASSGEDRVNSPLHF. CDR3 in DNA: TGTGCCAGTAGTGGAGAGGACAGGGTGAATTCACCCCTCCACTTT.